This T cell receptor (beta chain) was obtained from a study of T-cell memory formation after mild COVID-19. Study-wide context: TCR clusters were largely donor specific. General observations from the study: CD4/CD8 balance held among clones contracting day 15 to 85, and later expanders leaned CD4+. Contracting CD4+ clones lay largely in CM and EM, with CD8+ ones residing in EMRA. Pre-infection memory harbored some responding clones, suggesting cross-reactive memory joined.

This clonotype turned up a few times. Its target is not known. Germline V gene data show CDR1 as MNHEY and CDR2 as SVGEGT. With 6 bases removed from V and 0 bases from J, the gap between germline ends came to 6 bases. This CDR3 is 12 amino acids long. Using its own MiXCR run on the 5' RACE reads, TCRdb lists one record per CDR3 protein. Of roughly 45,000 distinct CDR3 sequences listed, 25% to 35% were seen once; the top ten hold about 45%. This TCR was recovered from a man between 18 and 29 years old who had mild COVID-19 (a few samples of this study predate the infection). Cell type and time point are not known. The rearrangement links TRBV6-2 or TRBV6-3 to TRBJ2-7, with unresolved D. Material for sequencing was PBMCs or a T cell subset sorted from them (not recorded which). CDR3 sequence (DNA): TGTGCCAGCAGCAGGAGCTCCTACGAGCAGTACTTC. Translation gives CASSRSSYEQYF.